The 5 T cell receptor beta chains given below trace back to one sample, sequenced in a study of blood T cell repertoires in COVID-19 (dated by TCRdb to 2020 to 2022). Libraries were built with the immunoSEQ multiplex PCR assay. TCRdb took over this immuneACCESS table, retaining in-frame rearrangements with V and J assigned. Such tables are incomplete; in checked studies, under half of the missing clones stem from an unresolved V gene, and the remainder is unexplained. The sample table shows some 12,000 clones, and over 80% are seen once. The ten largest make up approximately 9.9% of the sample. Sequencing used peripheral blood. All receptors come from a human donor in a cohort sampled during active COVID-19.

The V and J genes are TRBV6-5 and TRBJ2-2; 12 nucleotides align to TRBD2. From germline, CDR1 is MNHEY and CDR2 SVGAGI. V trimming: 7 bases; J trimming: 6 bases; junction bases outside the gene matches: 6. This CDR3 contains 15 residues. CDR3 sequence reads: CASNLAGGLAGELFF. For the CDR3, the DNA is TGTGCCAGCAATCTAGCGGGGGGGTTGGCCGGGGAGCTGTTTTTT.

The chain joins TRBV4-3 to TRBJ1-1, with a weak D call TRBD1 (5 bases). This CDR3 spans 16 amino acids. V was trimmed by 0 bases and J by 2 bases, leaving 13 bases between them. CDR1 is LGHNA and CDR2 is YSLEER in the germline V gene. The CDR3 DNA follows: TGCGCCAGCAGCCAAGATGAGCAGGGCTATAACACTGAAGCTTTCTTT. Its translation: CASSQDEQGYNTEAFF.

The table lists this clone with a few counts. The J gene is TRBJ1-2, the V gene TRBV15; D is unclear. V was pared by 5 bases and J by 3 bases, with 7 bases between. The germline gives CDR1 LNHNV, CDR2 YYDKDF (reference sequence). This CDR3 comprises 12 residues. CDR3 amino acids: CATSGEDYGYTF. In nucleotides, the CDR3 is TGTGCCACCAGCGGGGAGGACTATGGCTACACCTTC.

The chain recombines TRBV5-1 with TRBJ1-5, with no clear D. The CDR3 loop spans 15 amino acids. Between the trimmed V and J ends, which lost 0 bases and 2 bases, there was a span of 9 bases. Looked up from germline, CDR1 is SGHRS and CDR2 is YFSETQ. CDR3 amino acids: CASSLAGQGNQPQHF. CDR3 bases: TGCGCCAGCAGCTTGGCTGGCCAGGGCAATCAGCCCCAGCATTTT.

The chain joins TRBV7-2 to TRBJ2-1, with 7 bases fitting TRBD2. In germline, CDR1 is SGHTA, CDR2 FQGNSA. The V segment lost 1 base and the J segment 7 bases; nucleotides outside the gene matches: 7. The CDR3 covers 15 residues. The CDR3 bases are TGTGCCAGCAGCTTAGGGGTGCGGGGGTTGAATGAGCAGTTCTTC. Translated, it gives CASSLGVRGLNEQFF.